The 15 T cell receptor beta chains in this list originate from one sample, sequenced in a study of patients and donors after allogeneic stem cell transplantation. MiXCR, applied by TCRdb to the RT-PCR reads, yields one record per CDR3 protein. Of a few hundred thousand distinct CDR3 sequences listed, around 40% are singletons. The source material was blood, either unsorted or a sorted T cell fraction (not recorded which). Receptors originate from a human donor who was either an allogeneic HSCT recipient or a stem cell or donor lymphocyte infusion donor (not recorded which). It is not recorded whose cells these are; they may come from a transplant donor.

The V call is TRBV29-1, the J call TRBJ1-1, with 7 bases lining up with TRBD1. CDR1 SQVTM and CDR2 ANQGSEA come from the germline V gene. Trimming took 4 bases from V and 2 from J; bases not matched to a gene: 10. The CDR3 covers 15 residues. For the CDR3, the DNA is TGCAGCGTTGTGCAAGACAGGGCGATTAACACTGAAGCTTTCTTT. Residues: CSVVQDRAINTEAFF.

The genes are TRBV29-1 and TRBJ1-2, with D maybe TRBD1 (6 bases). The CDR3 totals 11 residues. Germline lookup yields CDR1 SQVTM and CDR2 ANQGSEA. V was pared by 6 bases and J by 6 bases, with 11 bases between. CDR3 sequence reads: CSVRQVNGYTF. The CDR3 DNA follows: TGCAGCGTAAGACAGGTTAATGGCTACACCTTC.

V gene TRBV3-1 combines with J gene TRBJ2-7; no clear D gene. Trimming removed 7 bases at V and 0 bases at J, with 10 bases between. The CDR3 is 13 residues long. Germline V CDR1 and CDR2: LGHDT, YNNKEL (reference sequence). CDR3 protein: CASTSAPSYEQYF. CDR3 in DNA: TGTGCCAGCACCTCAGCACCCTCCTACGAGCAGTACTTC.

The chain has TRBV7-3 and TRBJ2-3; TRBD2 aligns across 11 bases. The germline CDR1 and CDR2 sequences are SGHTA and FQGTGA. This CDR3 has 16 amino acids. The V segment lost 5 bases and the J segment 1 base; nucleotides outside the gene matches: 5. Written as DNA, the CDR3 is TGTGCCAGCAGCCCTCATAGCGGGGGGGGCACAGATACGCAGTATTTT. Its translation is CASSPHSGGGTDTQYF.

This clonotype showed up just a few times. This chain's CDR3 is CSAIGALEAFF. CDR3 nucleotide sequence: TGCAGTGCTATTGGGGCCCTTGAAGCTTTCTTT. The chain recombines TRBV20-1 with TRBJ1-1, with a possible D match to TRBD1 (5 bases). CDR1 is DFQATT and CDR2 is SNEGSKA in the germline V gene (reference sequence). The CDR3 has 11 amino acids. Trimming shortened V by 4 bases and J by 7 bases, and 10 bases separated the two germline ends.

The table lists this clonotype with a few counts. This chain connects TRBV20-1 to TRBJ2-7; TRBD2 matches 10 bases. V was pared by 3 bases and J by 0 bases, with 5 bases of the junction left unmatched. There are 15 residues in the CDR3. Germline CDR1 and CDR2: DFQATT and SNEGSKA (reference sequence). The CDR3 DNA is TGCAGTGCTAGTCCCGCTAGCGGGGGCTCCTACGAGCAGTACTTC. It yields the protein CSASPASGGSYEQYF.

J is TRBJ1-1 and V is TRBV12-3 or TRBV12-4, with D possibly TRBD1 on 6 matching bases. The CDR3 totals 11 residues. V was clipped by 8 bases and J by 7 bases, with 11 bases between them. In nucleotides, the CDR3 is TGTGCCAGCCGAATCAGGGGTGAAGCTTTCTTT. It specifies CASRIRGEAFF.

This clonotype was seen only a few times. The chain uses TRBV12-3 or TRBV12-4 and TRBJ1-5; no reliable D call. The length of the CDR3 is 12 residues. The germline V and J ends were trimmed by 4 bases and 7 bases, with 8 bases remaining between them. The CDR3 bases are TGTGCCAGCAGTTATGCCGGGCAGCCCCAGCATTTT. The encoded protein is CASSYAGQPQHF.

This rearrangement joins TRBV20-1 to TRBJ2-1; 9 bases are shared with TRBD2. Germline V CDR1 and CDR2: DFQATT, SNEGSKA (reference sequence). This CDR3 comprises 17 residues. The junction had 12 bases not matched to a gene; V was cut back by 0 bases and J by 6 bases. CDR3 in amino acids: CSARDQRSGGPFNEQFF. CDR3 nucleotide sequence: TGCAGTGCTAGAGATCAGAGGAGCGGGGGGCCGTTCAATGAGCAGTTCTTC.

This sequence joins TRBV4-2 and TRBJ1-2, with unresolved D. The V end was cut by 4 bases, the J end by 2 bases, with 11 bases between. Germline V CDR1 and CDR2: LGHNA, YNFKEQ. The CDR3 spans 14 residues. The CDR3 DNA is TGTGCCAGCAGCCCCGAGGCCGGGAACTATGGCTACACCTTC. This codes for CASSPEAGNYGYTF.

The J gene is TRBJ1-5, the V gene TRBV4-1; D not certain. Germline V CDR1 and CDR2: MGHRA, YSYEKL. The CDR3 covers 16 residues. Trimming stripped 2 bases from V and 0 bases from J, with 11 bases between. The CDR3 region is CASSQTALYSNQPQHF. DNA of the CDR3: TGCGCCAGCAGCCAAACCGCTCTGTATAGCAATCAGCCCCAGCATTTT.

This clonotype was seen only a few times. The chain employs TRBV10-3 and TRBJ1-5; perhaps TRBD1 as D (5 bases). Germline CDR1 ENHRY, CDR2 SYGVKD. Trimming pared 4 bases from V and 6 bases from J, leaving 19 bases between. The CDR3 sequence is 16 residues long. CDR3 sequence: CAISVIDPRDGQPQHF. The CDR3 nucleotides read TGTGCCATCAGTGTCATTGACCCCAGGGATGGTCAGCCCCAGCATTTT.

The chain is built from TRBV6-5 and TRBJ1-1, with D tentatively TRBD1 (5 bases). V lost 2 bases and J 1 base, leaving 14 bases between the germline ends. Germline V gives CDR1 MNHEY, CDR2 SVGAGI. The CDR3 loop spans 16 amino acids. As DNA, the CDR3 is TGTGCCAGCAGTTACGCGGCAGGGAAGAAGAACACTGAAGCTTTCTTT. Residues: CASSYAAGKKNTEAFF.

In this sample, this clonotype turned up a few times. The chain employs TRBV6-1 and TRBJ1-5; 10 bases line up with TRBD1. V shed 5 bases and J 0 bases; nucleotides not matched to a gene: 10. The germline V gene encodes CDR1 MNHNS and CDR2 SASEGT. The CDR3 spans 18 residues. CDR3 DNA: TGTGCCAGCAGTTCCGGGACAGGGGATGGGAATAGCAATCAGCCCCAGCATTTT. This gives the protein CASSSGTGDGNSNQPQHF.

This clonotype was counted only a few times. The chain is built from TRBV5-1 and TRBJ1-3; D unclear. V was trimmed by 2 bases and J by 0 bases, leaving 6 bases between them. Germline V gene lookup returns CDR1 SGHRS and CDR2 YFSETQ. This CDR3 region has 14 residues. The CDR3 nucleotides read TGCGCCAGCAGCTTAATGAACTCTGGAAACACCATATATTTT. Its translation is CASSLMNSGNTIYF.